The clone carrying this TCR beta chain appeared a single time. The antigen is undetermined. Germline V gene sequence: CDR1 SNHLY, CDR2 FYNNEI. With 8 bases removed from V and 0 bases from J, the gap between germline ends came to 7 bases. This CDR3 is built from 12 residues. These data originate in a study of T cell responses to AZD1222 COVID-19 vaccine. Whole-study results and caveats: All repertoire sampling was performed exclusively after the peak T cell response. Among the donors, most were white British and more were female, and clonal diversity was possibly underestimated. Following two doses of AZD1222, Spike-specific TCR breadth and depth rose. CD4 TCRs associated with vaccination spanned spike, dominating at 160-218 and 743-854.

Produced via immunoSEQ multiplex PCR; TCRdb's table is partial and in-frame only. This sample yields 100,000 or so clones, of which roughly nine tenths are seen a single time; more than 40% belongs to the top ten. The sample here was peripheral blood, taken 28 days after the second AZD1222 dose. This receptor was taken from an adult who received the AZD1222 COVID-19 vaccine. The chain carries TRBV2 and TRBJ1-1; D remains unclear. CDR3 sequence reads: CASLMLNTEAFF. In DNA, the CDR3 is TGTGCCAGCCTAATGCTGAACACTGAAGCTTTCTTT.